These 16 T cell receptor beta chains were all obtained from the same sample, sequenced in a study of shared clonotypes between healthy human individuals. The repertoire was sequenced with immunoSEQ multiplex PCR; TCRdb's copy has only in-frame clones and lacks some. This table has under 1,100,000 clones, 60% to 80% appearing once. Sequencing input: memory CD4+ T cells sorted from blood. Noted subset: CD45RA-negative fraction. The source is a man aged 18 to 29 in good health.

The CDR3 loop is CASISLSNRGRDGYTF. CDR3 nucleotides: TGTGCCAGCATATCCCTTTCGAACAGGGGAAGGGATGGCTACACCTTC. The rearrangement joins TRBV27 to TRBJ1-2; 7 nucleotides align to TRBD1. Trimming cost V 7 bases and J 6 bases; bases outside gene matches: 17. Germline V gene sequence: CDR1 MNHEY, CDR2 SMNVEV (reference sequence). This CDR3 is 16 amino acids long.

The J gene is TRBJ2-7, the V gene TRBV5-8; maybe TRBD2 (5 bases). The V gene lost 1 base and the J gene lost 0 bases, with 14 bases spanning the gap. Germline V gives CDR1 SGHTS, CDR2 YDEGEE. CDR3 size: 16 residues. The CDR3 region has the DNA TGTGCCAGCAGCTTGCTCTACGGACTTGGCTCCTACGAGCAGTACTTC. It yields the protein CASSLLYGLGSYEQYF.

The chain combines TRBV5-1 with TRBJ1-6; no reliable D call. Germline CDR1 reads SGHRS; CDR2 reads YFSETQ. This CDR3 is built from 14 residues. V was clipped by 0 bases and J by 7 bases, with 8 bases between them. The CDR3 sequence: CASSLGHPNSPLHF. The CDR3 coding sequence is TGCGCCAGCAGCTTGGGACATCCAAATTCACCCCTCCACTTT.

Only one count was recorded for this clone. The CDR3 sequence is CASSLGTGGTGANVLTF. In DNA form, the CDR3 reads TGCGCCAGCAGCTTGGGGACAGGGGGCACTGGGGCCAACGTCCTGACTTTC. The gene calls are TRBV5-1 and TRBJ2-6; 11 bases are a match to TRBD1. Germline CDR1 and CDR2: SGHRS and YFSETQ. The CDR3 extends over 17 amino acids. V lost 0 bases to trimming and J lost 2 bases; unmatched junction nucleotides: 1.

This chain uses TRBV7-2 with TRBJ2-3; TRBD2 aligns across 7 bases. The V gene's germline CDR1 is SGHTA and CDR2 FQGNSA. The V and J ends lost 2 bases and 4 bases, in that order; junction bases with no gene match: 3. CDR3 length: 14 amino acids. DNA of the CDR3: TGTGCCAGCAGCTTACGGGGGGACGCAGATACGCAGTATTTT. It translates to CASSLRGDADTQYF. Full variable domain (remainder filled in from reference TRBV7-2 and TRBJ2-3): GAGVSQSPSNKVTEKGKDVELRCDPISGHTALYWYRQSLGQGLEFLIYFQGNSAPDKSGLPSDRFSAERTGGSVSTLTIQRTQQEDSAVYLCASSLRGDADTQYFGPGTRLTVL.

CDR3 nucleotides: TGTGCCAGCAGCCAGGGACCACAGGGGACAGATACGCAGTATTTT. Its protein product is CASSQGPQGTDTQYF. This chain connects TRBV11-3 to TRBJ2-3; 7 bases are shared with TRBD1. CDR1 and CDR2 (germline): SGHNT, YENEEA. The J segment lost 3 bases and the V segment lost 5 bases, leaving 8 bases of the junction unmatched. This CDR3 is built from 15 residues.

This clone appeared once. The chain uses TRBV7-2 and TRBJ2-1; TRBD2 is a possible D gene (6 bases). The CDR3 has 13 amino acids. Germline CDR1 and CDR2: SGHTA and FQGNSA. V dropped 8 bases and J dropped 6 bases, with 14 bases sitting between them. The DNA of the CDR3 is TGTGCCAGCGGCCTTGGGGGGATCAATGAGCAGTTCTTC. Protein product: CASGLGGINEQFF.

CDR3 sequence reads: CASRIQVSSGNTIYF. The CDR3 region has the DNA TGTGCCAGCAGAATACAGGTGAGCTCTGGAAACACCATATATTTT. V and J are TRBV6-4 and TRBJ1-3, with a weak D call TRBD1 (5 bases). Trimming removed 6 bases from V and 0 bases from J, with 12 bases in between. The germline V gene encodes CDR1 MRHNA and CDR2 SNTAGT. CDR3 length equals 15 residues.

Worth noting for this clone: Other DNA sequences from this sample encode an identical CDR3 as well. V gene TRBV18 combines with J gene TRBJ2-3, with D hard to call. CDR3 length: 10 residues. V was pared by 6 bases and J by 6 bases, with 4 bases between. Looked up from germline, CDR1 is KGHSH and CDR2 is LQKENI. The CDR3 region has the DNA TGTGCCAGCTCGGCGGATACGCAGTATTTT. Residues: CASSADTQYF.

This clone occurred a few times. The DNA of the CDR3 is TGTGCCAGCAGCCCAGGGGACAGCGGGGATAGCAATCAGCCCCAGCATTTT. It codes for CASSPGDSGDSNQPQHF. The chain joins TRBV4-2 to TRBJ1-5; 7 bases fit TRBD1. V was pared by 4 bases and J by 0 bases, with 9 bases of the junction left unmatched. This CDR3 is 17 amino acids long. CDR1 and CDR2 from the germline V gene are LGHNA and YNFKEQ.

The CDR3 coding sequence is TGTGCCAGCTCACCCCAGGGCCTTGAACTCAGCGGGAGGGCCTCTATCGGCATTCAGTACTTC. Its translation is CASSPQGLELSGRASIGIQYF. The rearrangement links TRBV18 to TRBJ2-4; TRBD2 matches 10 bases. Looked up from germline, CDR1 is KGHSH and CDR2 is LQKENI. Trimming at V came to 3 bases and at J to 9 bases, leaving 26 bases not matched to a gene. This CDR3 comprises 21 residues.

This chain joins TRBV5-4 and TRBJ2-5; D remains unclear. V was clipped by 7 bases and J by 5 bases, with 15 bases between them. The germline V gene has CDR1 SGHNT and CDR2 YYREEE (reference sequence). This CDR3 spans 13 amino acids. Here the CDR3 DNA reads TGTGCCAGCGCCCGGGCTGGGGTGGAGACCCAGTACTTC. Its protein is CASARAGVETQYF.

Comment on this clone: A junction boundary mismatches the germline segment, possibly from a read error. The V call is TRBV6-1, the J call TRBJ1-2; D is possibly TRBD1 (6 bases). Per germline, CDR1 MNHNS and CDR2 SASEGT. The CDR3 loop spans 12 amino acids. The CDR3 sequence: CASMHGGRGSPF. DNA of the CDR3: TGTGCCAGCATGCACGGGGGCCGGGGTAGCCCCTTC.

This clone showed up just once. J is TRBJ1-1 and V is TRBV11-2; D not certain. The length of the CDR3 is 14 residues. V was shortened by 4 bases and J by 4 bases, with 13 bases between the two germline ends. Germline V gene data show CDR1 as SGHAT and CDR2 as FQNNGV. CDR3 DNA sequence: TGTGCCAGCAGCTCACTCGGAGGGAGCACTGAAGCTTTCTTT. It is translated as CASSSLGGSTEAFF. Complete variable domain (other parts from reference TRBV11-2 and TRBJ1-1): EAGVAQSPRYKIIEKRQSVAFWCNPISGHATLYWYQQILGQGPKLLIQFQNNGVVDDSQLPKDRFSAERLKGVDSTLKIQPAKLEDSAVYLCASSSLGGSTEAFFGQGTRLTVV.

This chain connects TRBV5-1 to TRBJ1-6; D perhaps matches TRBD1 (5 bases). The CDR3 is 15 amino acids. Germline CDR1 is SGHRS and CDR2 is YFSETQ. Trimming stripped 5 bases from V and 7 bases from J, with 16 bases between. DNA for the CDR3: TGCGCCAGCAGTATTTCGGGACGGGAAAATTCACCCCTCCACTTT. It specifies CASSISGRENSPLHF.

The gene calls are TRBV5-5 and TRBJ2-1; 8 bases are shared with TRBD2. The CDR3 runs to 16 residues. V dropped 1 base and J dropped 3; count of bases not matched to a gene: 6. The V gene's germline CDR1 is SGHKS and CDR2 YYEKEE (reference sequence). In DNA, the CDR3 is TGTGCCAGCAGCTTGCTCGGGGCGGGAGGCTACAATGAGCAGTTCTTC. Its protein is CASSLLGAGGYNEQFF. Drawing the rest from reference TRBV5-5 and TRBJ2-1, the complete variable domain is DAGVTQSPTHLIKTRGQQVTLRCSPISGHKSVSWYQQVLGQGPQFIFQYYEKEERGRGNFPDRFSARQFPNYSSELNVNALLLGDSALYLCASSLLGAGGYNEQFFGPGTRLTVL.